The 26 T cell receptor beta chains below come from one sample, sequenced in a study of T cell responses to AZD1222 COVID-19 vaccine. TCRdb keeps only in-frame clones here, not all; method: immunoSEQ multiplex PCR. The repertoire has more than 65,000 clones, less than 90% of them found once; the top ten carry around 25%. The sequencing used peripheral blood, collected 28 days after the second AZD1222 dose. These receptors originate from an adult who received the AZD1222 COVID-19 vaccine.

The chain couples TRBV3-1 (or the pseudogene TRBV3-2) to TRBJ2-1; D could derive from TRBD1 or TRBD2 (5 bases each). Germline CDR1 LGHDT, CDR2 YNNKEL (reference sequence). The CDR3 totals 13 residues. V gave up 4 bases and J gave up 9 bases, with 13 bases separating them. This CDR3 reads CASSPRDGAEQFF. Written as DNA, the CDR3 is TGTGCCAGCAGCCCCCGGGACGGGGCTGAGCAGTTCTTC.

The J gene is TRBJ1-3, the V gene TRBV11-2; D remains unclear. The germline V gene encodes CDR1 SGHAT and CDR2 FQNNGV. CDR3 length: 18 residues. V lost 1 base and J lost 0, with 16 bases in between. In DNA, the CDR3 is TGTGCCAGCAGCTTAGCATCCTGGGGAGCAGCCTCTGGAAACACCATATATTTT. It translates to CASSLASWGAASGNTIYF. The full variable domain, in which reference TRBV11-2 and TRBJ1-3 provide the parts outside the CDR3, is EAGVAQSPRYKIIEKRQSVAFWCNPISGHATLYWYQQILGQGPKLLIQFQNNGVVDDSQLPKDRFSAERLKGVDSTLKIQPAKLEDSAVYLCASSLASWGAASGNTIYFGEGSWLTVV.

The chain joins TRBV6-5 to TRBJ1-6; weak D call: TRBD1 (5 bases). V was shortened by 0 bases and J by 5 bases, with 8 bases between the two germline ends. CDR3 length: 15 residues. Germline CDR1 reads MNHEY; CDR2 reads SVGAGI. The CDR3 nucleotides read TGTGCCAGCAGTTACTCAGACAGCAATAATTCACCCCTCCACTTT. Its protein product is CASSYSDSNNSPLHF.

This sequence joins TRBV2 and TRBJ2-5; 7 bases agree with TRBD1. The CDR3 runs 13 residues. V trimming: 5 bases; J trimming: 1 base; junction bases outside the gene matches: 1. Germline V gene sequence: CDR1 SNHLY, CDR2 FYNNEI. CDR3 sequence (DNA): TGTGCCAGCAGTCGGGACAGCCAAGAGACCCAGTACTTC. Its protein is CASSRDSQETQYF.

The genes are TRBV5-6 and TRBJ1-5; 7 nucleotides line up with TRBD1. Losses at the gene ends were 4 bases for V and 7 bases for J; bases not matched to a gene: 8. The length of the CDR3 is 14 residues. Germline CDR1 is SGHDT and CDR2 is YYEEEE. The CDR3 sequence: CASSGGQVGQPQHF. The DNA of the CDR3 is TGTGCCAGCAGCGGTGGACAGGTGGGACAGCCCCAGCATTTT.

The gene calls are TRBV19 and TRBJ2-7, with 9 bases aligning to TRBD1. The germline gives CDR1 LNHDA, CDR2 SQIVND (reference sequence). The V segment lost 8 bases and the J segment 3 bases; nucleotides outside the gene matches: 5. This CDR3 spans 13 amino acids. Written as DNA, the CDR3 is TGTGCCAGTTTGGGACAGGGAATCTACGAGCAGTACTTC. This gives the protein CASLGQGIYEQYF.

This chain connects TRBV14 to TRBJ1-2; D may be TRBD1 (5 bases). The V and J ends lost 4 bases and 2 bases respectively, with 17 bases between them. The germline V gene has CDR1 SGHDN and CDR2 FVKESK. The length of the CDR3 is 16 residues. This chain's CDR3 is CASSPLMGDGNYGYTF. CDR3 sequence (DNA): TGTGCCAGCAGCCCCCTGATGGGGGACGGGAACTATGGCTACACCTTC.

V gene TRBV7-9 combines with J gene TRBJ1-2; D remains unclear. Trimming left V 0 bases short and J 4 bases short, with 3 bases between. The CDR3 contains 12 residues. Germline assignment: CDR1 SEHNR and CDR2 FQNEAQ (reference sequence). The CDR3 region has the DNA TGTGCCAGCAGCTTAGCCCCCTATGGCTACACCTTC. Encoded protein: CASSLAPYGYTF.

The chain combines TRBV5-8 with TRBJ2-7, with unresolved D. Germline CDR1 reads SGHTS; CDR2 reads YDEGEE. The V end lost 2 bases, the J end lost 2 bases, and 8 bases lay between the germline ends. CDR3 length: 13 amino acids. CDR3 region: CASSFIRPYEQYF. The DNA of the CDR3 is TGTGCCAGCAGCTTTATAAGGCCCTACGAGCAGTACTTC.

There are a few counts of this clone. CDR3 residues: CASRSSGGASWEQFF. The CDR3 DNA reads as TGTGCCAGCAGATCTAGCGGGGGGGCATCGTGGGAGCAGTTCTTC. The chain carries TRBV11-2 and TRBJ2-1, with TRBD2 matching over 12 bases. CDR3 size: 15 residues. With 6 bases clipped from V and 10 bases from J, the junction kept 10 bases outside the gene matches. Germline lookup yields CDR1 SGHAT and CDR2 FQNNGV.

This chain uses TRBV5-4 with TRBJ1-2; the match to TRBD1 covers 7 bases. The germline gives CDR1 SGHNT, CDR2 YYREEE (reference sequence). The V segment lost 2 bases and the J segment 8 bases; nucleotides outside the gene matches: 3. The CDR3 is 12 amino acids. CDR3 sequence: CASSFRGSGYTF. CDR3 in DNA: TGTGCCAGCAGCTTCAGGGGGTCCGGCTACACCTTC.

The chain is built from TRBV9 and TRBJ1-3; D uncertain. The V gene lost 0 bases and the J gene lost 7 bases, with 8 bases spanning the gap. Germline lookup yields CDR1 SGDLS and CDR2 YYNGEE. The CDR3 sequence is 13 residues long. CDR3 amino acids: CASSVATGNTIYF. The CDR3 DNA is TGTGCCAGCAGCGTAGCTACGGGGAACACCATATATTTT.

The chain has TRBV6-5 and TRBJ1-1; D uncertain. From germline, CDR1 is MNHEY and CDR2 SVGAGI. This CDR3 is built from 14 residues. V was shortened by 6 bases and J by 4 bases, with 15 bases between the two germline ends. CDR3 sequence (DNA): TGTGCCAGCAGGCGGGGAGGTTTTGGCACTGAAGCTTTCTTT. It specifies CASRRGGFGTEAFF.

This rearrangement joins TRBV6-6 to TRBJ2-7; no firm D call. CDR3 length equals 16 residues. The V end was cut by 5 bases, the J end by 3 bases, with 20 bases between. In germline, CDR1 is MNHNY, CDR2 SVGAGI (reference sequence). CDR3 in DNA: TGTGCCAGCAGTCGAAACGGCCCAGGTCCCCTCTACGAGCAGTACTTC. Amino acid sequence: CASSRNGPGPLYEQYF.

The J gene is TRBJ2-2, the V gene TRBV11-2, with 9 bases that match TRBD2. Germline CDR1 and CDR2: SGHAT and FQNNGV. The CDR3 totals 16 residues. Trimming at V came to 1 base and at J to 4 bases, leaving 4 bases not matched to a gene. This CDR3 is CASSLVAGDRTGELFF. CDR3 DNA: TGTGCCAGCAGCTTAGTAGCGGGAGACCGCACCGGGGAGCTGTTTTTT.

This chain joins TRBV4-1 and TRBJ2-2; D unresolved. Germline V lookup: CDR1 MGHRA, CDR2 YSYEKL. This CDR3 has 13 residues. V was trimmed by 0 bases and J by 6 bases, leaving 5 bases between them. CDR3 nucleotide sequence: TGCGCCAGCAGCCAAGATAGTTCCGGGGAGCTGTTTTTT. Amino acids: CASSQDSSGELFF.

The chain recombines TRBV7-9 with TRBJ2-7, with a tentative D call TRBD1 (6 bases). V was trimmed by 5 bases and J by 4 bases, leaving 9 bases between them. The CDR3 contains 12 residues. Germline assignment: CDR1 SEHNR and CDR2 FQNEAQ (reference sequence). The CDR3 nucleotides are TGTGCCAGCAGCGTACAGGGATACGAGCAGTACTTC. Encoded protein: CASSVQGYEQYF.

The chain employs TRBV5-1 and TRBJ2-5, with D perhaps being TRBD1 or TRBD2 (6 bases each). Trimming stripped 7 bases from V and 5 bases from J, with 15 bases between. In germline, CDR1 is SGHRS, CDR2 YFSETQ. The CDR3 is made up of 13 amino acids. The DNA of the CDR3 is TGCGCCAGCTCGAGGGGGGCCGAGGAGACCCAGTACTTC. Its translation is CASSRGAEETQYF. Full variable domain (missing parts from reference TRBV5-1 and TRBJ2-5): KAGVTQTPRYLIKTRGQQVTLSCSPISGHRSVSWYQQTPGQGLQFLFEYFSETQRNKGNFPGRFSGRQFSNSRSEMNVSTLELGDSALYLCASSRGAEETQYFGPGTRLLVL.

The J gene is TRBJ1-2, the V gene TRBV7-9; TRBD1 matches at 9 bases. V shed 5 bases, J shed 7 bases, and the junction held 11 bases outside the gene matches. Germline-derived CDR1 and CDR2 are SEHNR and FQNEAQ (reference sequence). The CDR3 contains 15 residues. The CDR3 region is CASSQLGQGIRGYTF. DNA for the CDR3: TGTGCCAGCAGCCAGCTAGGACAGGGGATCCGTGGCTACACCTTC. The variable domain in full, with the rest retrieved from reference TRBV7-9 and TRBJ1-2, is DTGVSQNPRHKITKRGQNVTFRCDPISEHNRLYWYRQTLGQGPEFLTYFQNEAQLEKSRLLSDRFSAERPKGSFSTLEIQRTEQGDSAMYLCASSQLGQGIRGYTFGSGTRLTVV.

The V gene is TRBV6-5, the J gene TRBJ1-2, with 8 bases lining up with TRBD1. CDR1 is MNHEY, CDR2 SVGAGI, per germline. The CDR3 runs 12 residues. V lost 10 bases and J lost 8; bases outside the gene matches: 9. CDR3 sequence: CATKGQGGGYTF. CDR3 nucleotide sequence: TGTGCCACCAAAGGACAGGGAGGCGGCTACACCTTC.

The rearrangement uses TRBV6-1 and TRBJ2-7, with TRBD1 identical over 7 bases. The germline CDR1 and CDR2 sequences are MNHNS and SASEGT. The J segment lost 7 bases and the V segment lost 3 bases, leaving 12 bases of the junction unmatched. There are 15 residues in the CDR3. CDR3 sequence: CASSDQGVISGEQYF. The DNA of the CDR3 is TGTGCCAGCAGTGATCAGGGGGTAATCTCGGGAGAGCAGTACTTC.

The rearrangement uses TRBV4-2 and TRBJ1-1; D remains unclear. Deletions cut 0 bases from V and 0 bases from J, with 11 bases between. The CDR3 sequence is 16 residues long. Germline lookup yields CDR1 LGHNA and CDR2 YNFKEQ. The CDR3 region has the DNA TGTGCCAGCAGCCAAGATGGGAAGAAATTGAACACTGAAGCTTTCTTT. This sequence encodes CASSQDGKKLNTEAFF.

V gene TRBV3-1 (or the pseudogene TRBV3-2) combines with J gene TRBJ2-3; 7 positions agree with TRBD1. Germline V gene lookup returns CDR1 LGHDT and CDR2 YNNKEL (reference sequence). Trimming removed 4 bases from V and 0 bases from J; junction bases left unmatched: 7. The CDR3 is 16 residues long. CDR3 sequence (DNA): TGTGCCAGCAGCCTCGGACAGGTACCTAGCACAGATACGCAGTATTTT. It specifies CASSLGQVPSTDTQYF.

The V and J genes are TRBV6-5 and TRBJ2-7; 8 bases agree with TRBD1. The germline V gene has CDR1 MNHEY and CDR2 SVGAGI. V lost 4 bases to trimming and J lost 2 bases; unmatched junction nucleotides: 1. The CDR3 has 13 residues. CDR3 region: CASSLQGAYEQYF. CDR3 sequence (DNA): TGTGCCAGCAGTTTACAGGGGGCCTACGAGCAGTACTTC.

The chain couples TRBV23-1 to TRBJ2-2; D may be TRBD1 (6 bases). TRBV23-1 is marked as an open reading frame, function uncertain. This CDR3 has 13 amino acids. Trimming took off 4 bases at V and 4 bases at J, with 7 bases between the two ends. CDR3: CASSRTATGELFF. The CDR3 DNA is TGCGCCAGCAGTCGGACAGCCACCGGGGAGCTGTTTTTT.

The gene calls are TRBV19 and TRBJ1-2; D perhaps matches TRBD1 (6 bases). Germline V gene sequence: CDR1 LNHDA, CDR2 SQIVND (reference sequence). The V end was cut by 3 bases, the J end by 5 bases, with 10 bases between. The CDR3 sequence is 13 residues long. Here the CDR3 reads CASSISGAYGYTF. The CDR3 region has the DNA TGTGCCAGTAGTATCTCGGGGGCTTATGGCTACACCTTC.